This TCR beta chain was profiled in a study of T cell responses to AZD1222 COVID-19 vaccine. The CDR3 loop spans 13 amino acids. V was cut by 3 bases and J by 1 base, with 6 bases left in between. This table comes from immunoSEQ multiplex PCR, and its TCRdb copy is limited to in-frame clones, with some not included. The profile covers approximately 26,000 clones, with about 90% appearing a single time and roughly 2.5% taken by the ten largest. Details on this clone: Its antigen is unknown.

Study-level points and caveats: Most donors were white British and more were female, and clonal diversity was possibly underestimated.

The sequences come from peripheral blood, collected 28 days after the second AZD1222 dose. The chain couples TRBV12-3 or TRBV12-4 to TRBJ1-1; D is perhaps TRBD1 (5 bases). This receptor was identified in an adult who received the AZD1222 COVID-19 vaccine. DNA of the CDR3: TGTGCCAGCAGTTTTAGGGGGAACACTGAAGCTTTCTTT. Its translation: CASSFRGNTEAFF.